This T cell receptor beta chain was captured in a study of T-cell reconstitution after alpha-beta-depleted transplantation in children. This clonotype came up many times. Unmatched junction bases numbered 6, after V lost 6 bases and J lost 4 bases. Germline CDR1 reads SGHVS; CDR2 reads FQNEAQ. This CDR3 is 15 amino acids long. Using unique molecular identifiers, the investigators prepared the TCRbeta library. TCRdb reprocessed the PCR reads via MiXCR and lists one record per CDR3 protein. The sample carries 350,000 to 400,000 distinct CDR3 sequences, more than 10% recorded once. Here the sequenced sample was PBMCs, taken from the stem cell graft. This clonotype was sampled from a human donor who donated a stem cell graft to a child with Fanconi anemia. The J gene is TRBJ1-5, the V gene TRBV7-8, with 10 bases lining up with TRBD1. For the CDR3, the DNA is TGTGCCAGCAGAGACGGGACAGGGGAAAATCAGCCCCAGCATTTT. Translated, it gives CASRDGTGENQPQHF.